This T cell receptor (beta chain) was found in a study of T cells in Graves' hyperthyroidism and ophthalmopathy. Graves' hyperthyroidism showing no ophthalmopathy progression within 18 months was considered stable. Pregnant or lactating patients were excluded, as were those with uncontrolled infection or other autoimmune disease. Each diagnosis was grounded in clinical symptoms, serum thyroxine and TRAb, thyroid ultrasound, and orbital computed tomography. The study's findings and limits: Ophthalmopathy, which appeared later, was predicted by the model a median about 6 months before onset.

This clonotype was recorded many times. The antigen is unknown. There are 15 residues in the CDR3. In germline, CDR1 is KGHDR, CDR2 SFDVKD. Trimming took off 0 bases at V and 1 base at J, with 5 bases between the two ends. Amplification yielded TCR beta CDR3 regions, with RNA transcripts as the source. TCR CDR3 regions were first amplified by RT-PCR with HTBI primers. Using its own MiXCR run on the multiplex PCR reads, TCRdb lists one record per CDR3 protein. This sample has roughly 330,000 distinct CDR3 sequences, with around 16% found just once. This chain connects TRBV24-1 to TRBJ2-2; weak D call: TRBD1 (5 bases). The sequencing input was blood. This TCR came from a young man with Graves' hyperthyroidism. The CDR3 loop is CATSDLQGNTGELFF. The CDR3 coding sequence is TGTGCCACCAGTGATTTGCAGGGGAACACCGGGGAGCTGTTTTTT.